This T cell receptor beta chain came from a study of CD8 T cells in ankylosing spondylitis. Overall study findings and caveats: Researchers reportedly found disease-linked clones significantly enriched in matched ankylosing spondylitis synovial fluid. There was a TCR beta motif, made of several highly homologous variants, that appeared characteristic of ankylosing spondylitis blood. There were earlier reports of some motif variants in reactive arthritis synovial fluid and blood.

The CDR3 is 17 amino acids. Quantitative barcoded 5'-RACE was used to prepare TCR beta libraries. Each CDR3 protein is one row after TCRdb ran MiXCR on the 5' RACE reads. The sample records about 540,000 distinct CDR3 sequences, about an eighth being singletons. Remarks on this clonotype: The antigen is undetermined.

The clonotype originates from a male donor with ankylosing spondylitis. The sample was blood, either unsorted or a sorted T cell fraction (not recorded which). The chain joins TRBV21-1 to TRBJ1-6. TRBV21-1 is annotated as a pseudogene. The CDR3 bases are TGTGCCAGCAGCACCCTATCTGGGATTCCCCATAATTCACCCCTCCACTTT. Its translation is CASSTLSGIPHNSPLHF.